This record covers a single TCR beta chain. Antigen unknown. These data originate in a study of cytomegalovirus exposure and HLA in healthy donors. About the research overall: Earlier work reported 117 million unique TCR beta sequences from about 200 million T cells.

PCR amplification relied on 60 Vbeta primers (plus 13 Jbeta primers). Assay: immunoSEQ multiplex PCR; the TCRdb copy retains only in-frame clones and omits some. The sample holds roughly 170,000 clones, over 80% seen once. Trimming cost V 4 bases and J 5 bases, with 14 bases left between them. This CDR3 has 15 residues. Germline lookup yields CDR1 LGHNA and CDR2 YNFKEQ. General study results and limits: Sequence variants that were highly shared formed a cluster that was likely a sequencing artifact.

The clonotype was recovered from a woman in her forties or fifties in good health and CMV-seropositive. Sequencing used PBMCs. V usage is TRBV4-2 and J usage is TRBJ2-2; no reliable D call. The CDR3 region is CASSPRPPGTGELFF. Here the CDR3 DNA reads TGTGCCAGCAGCCCACGACCGCCGGGTACCGGGGAGCTGTTTTTT.